The clone carrying this T cell receptor beta chain was counted once. This sample was included in a study of blood T cell repertoires in COVID-19. The V gene end was trimmed by 1 base and the J gene end by 6 bases; junction bases not matched to a gene: 14. This CDR3 spans 18 amino acids. Germline CDR1 reads SGDLS; CDR2 reads YYNGEE. Clones were sequenced by immunoSEQ multiplex PCR, and TCRdb holds only the in-frame ones, with some missing. The table lists about 480,000 clones, roughly 89% of them singletons. Sequencing was carried out using peripheral blood. The chain joins TRBV9 to TRBJ2-2, with 8 bases fitting TRBD2. The TCR originated in a man between 18 and 35 years old with COVID-19, enrolled during active disease. CDR3 region: CASSVPSPGTRFPGELFF. The CDR3 DNA follows: TGTGCCAGCAGCGTACCCTCTCCGGGGACTAGGTTTCCCGGGGAGCTGTTTTTT.